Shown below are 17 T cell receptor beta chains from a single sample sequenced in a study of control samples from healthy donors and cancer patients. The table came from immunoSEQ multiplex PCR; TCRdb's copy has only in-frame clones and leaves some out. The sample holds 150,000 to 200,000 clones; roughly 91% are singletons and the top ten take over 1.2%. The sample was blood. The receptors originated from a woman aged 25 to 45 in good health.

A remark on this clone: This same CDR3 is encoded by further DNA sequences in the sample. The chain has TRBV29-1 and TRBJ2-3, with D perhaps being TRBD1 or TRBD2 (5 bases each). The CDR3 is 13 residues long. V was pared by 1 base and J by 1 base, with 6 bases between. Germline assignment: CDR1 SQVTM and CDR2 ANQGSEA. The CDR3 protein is CSVEGGGTDTQYF. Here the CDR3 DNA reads TGCAGCGTTGAAGGAGGGGGCACAGATACGCAGTATTTT.

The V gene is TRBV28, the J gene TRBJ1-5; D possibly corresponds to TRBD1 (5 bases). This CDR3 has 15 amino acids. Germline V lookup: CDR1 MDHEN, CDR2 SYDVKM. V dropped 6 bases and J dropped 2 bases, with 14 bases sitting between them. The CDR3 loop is CASSSPTEGNQPQHF. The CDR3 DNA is TGTGCCAGCAGCTCCCCGACAGAGGGCAATCAGCCCCAGCATTTT.

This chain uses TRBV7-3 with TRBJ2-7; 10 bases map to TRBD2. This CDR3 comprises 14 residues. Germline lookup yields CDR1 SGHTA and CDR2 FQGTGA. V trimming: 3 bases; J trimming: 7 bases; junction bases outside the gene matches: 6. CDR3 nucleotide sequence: TGTGCCAGCAGCTTTAGCGGGGGGTCTGCGGAGCAGTACTTC. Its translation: CASSFSGGSAEQYF.

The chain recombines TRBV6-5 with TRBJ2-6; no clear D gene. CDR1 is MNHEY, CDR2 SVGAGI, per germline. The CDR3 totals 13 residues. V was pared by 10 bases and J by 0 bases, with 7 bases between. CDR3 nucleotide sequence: TGTGCCAACACATTCTCTGGGGCCAACGTCCTGACTTTC. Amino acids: CANTFSGANVLTF.

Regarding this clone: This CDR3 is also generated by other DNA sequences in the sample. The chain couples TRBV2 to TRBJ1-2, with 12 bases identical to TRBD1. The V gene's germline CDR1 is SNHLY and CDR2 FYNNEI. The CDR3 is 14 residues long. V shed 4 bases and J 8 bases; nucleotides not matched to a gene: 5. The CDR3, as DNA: TGTGCCAGCAGTGGGGGACAGGGGGCGGGGGGCTACACCTTC. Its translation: CASSGGQGAGGYTF.

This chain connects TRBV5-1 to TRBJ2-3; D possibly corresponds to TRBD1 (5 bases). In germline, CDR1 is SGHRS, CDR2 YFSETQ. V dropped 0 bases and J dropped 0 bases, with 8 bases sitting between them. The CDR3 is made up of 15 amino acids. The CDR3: CASSLAQASTDTQYF. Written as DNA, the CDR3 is TGCGCCAGCAGCTTGGCACAGGCTAGCACAGATACGCAGTATTTT.

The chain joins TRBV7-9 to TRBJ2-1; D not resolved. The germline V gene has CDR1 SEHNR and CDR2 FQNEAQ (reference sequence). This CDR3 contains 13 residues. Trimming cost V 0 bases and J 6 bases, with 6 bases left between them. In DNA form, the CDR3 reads TGTGCCAGCAGCTTAGCGCAGCCCAATGAGCAGTTCTTC. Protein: CASSLAQPNEQFF.

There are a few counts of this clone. In DNA form, the CDR3 reads TGTGCCAGCAGTAGCGGGGGGGCCACAGATACGCAGTATTTT. Amino acid sequence: CASSSGGATDTQYF. J is TRBJ2-3 and V is TRBV6-2 or TRBV6-3, with 10 bases lining up with TRBD2. CDR1 and CDR2 from the germline V gene are MNHEY and SVGEGT. J lost 2 bases, V lost 5 bases, and 1 base had no gene match. The CDR3 loop spans 14 amino acids.

The CDR3 region is CASRGGGRSYEQYF. The DNA for the CDR3 is TGTGCCAGCAGGGGAGGGGGCCGCTCCTACGAGCAGTACTTC. The genes are TRBV28 and TRBJ2-7; D is tentatively TRBD1 or TRBD2 (7 bases each). The V end lost 6 bases, the J end lost 0 bases, and 12 bases lay between the germline ends. Germline V gene sequence: CDR1 MDHEN, CDR2 SYDVKM. This CDR3 comprises 14 residues.

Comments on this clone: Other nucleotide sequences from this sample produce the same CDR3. CDR3 DNA: TGTGCCAGCAGCTTATCTACCTCTGGAAACACCATATATTTT. It is translated as CASSLSTSGNTIYF. This chain uses TRBV7-9 with TRBJ1-3; no clear D gene. The CDR3 has 14 residues. In germline, CDR1 is SEHNR, CDR2 FQNEAQ (reference sequence). The V gene lost 2 bases and the J gene lost 0 bases, with 5 bases spanning the gap.

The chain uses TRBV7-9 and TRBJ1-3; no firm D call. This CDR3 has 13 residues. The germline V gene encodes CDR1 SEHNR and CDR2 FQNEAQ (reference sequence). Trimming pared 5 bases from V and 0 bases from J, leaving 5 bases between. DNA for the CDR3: TGTGCCAGCAGCCGGGACTCTGGAAACACCATATATTTT. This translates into CASSRDSGNTIYF.

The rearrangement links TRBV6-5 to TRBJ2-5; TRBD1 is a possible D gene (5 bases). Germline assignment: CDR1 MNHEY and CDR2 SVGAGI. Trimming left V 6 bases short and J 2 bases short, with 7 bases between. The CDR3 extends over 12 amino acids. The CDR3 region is CASSRQQETQYF. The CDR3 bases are TGTGCCAGCAGCCGACAGCAAGAGACCCAGTACTTC.

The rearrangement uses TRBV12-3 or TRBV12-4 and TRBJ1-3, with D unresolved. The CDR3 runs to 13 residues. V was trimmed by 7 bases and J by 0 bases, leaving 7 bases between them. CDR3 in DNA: TGTGCCAGCACCCGAAGCTCTGGAAACACCATATATTTT. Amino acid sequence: CASTRSSGNTIYF.

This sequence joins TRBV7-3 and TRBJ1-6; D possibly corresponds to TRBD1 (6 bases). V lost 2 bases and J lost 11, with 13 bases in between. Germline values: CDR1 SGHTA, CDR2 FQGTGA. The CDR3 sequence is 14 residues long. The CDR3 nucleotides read TGTGCCAGCAGCTTATCCAGGGGACCTACACCCCTCCACTTT. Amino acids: CASSLSRGPTPLHF.

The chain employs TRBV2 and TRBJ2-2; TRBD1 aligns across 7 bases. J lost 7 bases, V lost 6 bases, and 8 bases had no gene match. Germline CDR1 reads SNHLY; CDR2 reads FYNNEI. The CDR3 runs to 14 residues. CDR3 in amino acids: CASRHDRAGGELFF. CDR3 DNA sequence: TGTGCCAGCAGGCACGACAGGGCGGGCGGGGAGCTGTTTTTT.

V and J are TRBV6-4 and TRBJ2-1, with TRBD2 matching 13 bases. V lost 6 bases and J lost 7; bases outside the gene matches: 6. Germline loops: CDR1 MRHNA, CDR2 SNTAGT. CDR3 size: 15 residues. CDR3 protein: CASSPLAGGANEQFF. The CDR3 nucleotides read TGTGCCAGCAGCCCACTAGCGGGGGGGGCGAATGAGCAGTTCTTC.

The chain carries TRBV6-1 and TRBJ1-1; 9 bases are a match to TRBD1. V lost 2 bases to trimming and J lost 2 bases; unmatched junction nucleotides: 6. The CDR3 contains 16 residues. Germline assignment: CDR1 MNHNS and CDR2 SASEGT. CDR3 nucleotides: TGTGCCAGCAGTGAACCTGGACAGGGGACTAACACTGAAGCTTTCTTT. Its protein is CASSEPGQGTNTEAFF.